Each of the 13 T cell receptor beta chains below was sequenced from the same sample in a study of technical replicates of blood from a few donors. This table comes from immunoSEQ multiplex PCR, and its TCRdb copy is limited to in-frame clones, with some not included. The sample consists of about 73,000 clones, 90% to 95% of them appearing once. The specimen sequenced was T cells isolated from PBMCs. All receptors come from a human donor in good health.

The chain combines TRBV6-1 with TRBJ1-3; no reliable D call. V dropped 6 bases and J dropped 5 bases, with 11 bases sitting between them. Germline V lookup: CDR1 MNHNS, CDR2 SASEGT. The CDR3 consists of 13 residues. CDR3 loop: CASSGELRNTIYF. CDR3 in DNA: TGTGCCAGCAGCGGGGAGCTGCGAAACACCATATATTTT.

This clone has just one count. V is TRBV6-1 and J is TRBJ1-1; 10 nucleotides agree with TRBD1. The germline gives CDR1 MNHNS, CDR2 SASEGT. The V segment lost 4 bases and the J segment 5 bases; nucleotides outside the gene matches: 4. The CDR3 totals 14 residues. CDR3 DNA sequence: TGTGCCAGCAGTGGACAGGGGGCGCAGACTGAAGCTTTCTTT. This encodes CASSGQGAQTEAFF.

The chain recombines TRBV28 with TRBJ1-2; D gene uncertain. This CDR3 region has 11 residues. The V gene lost 5 bases and the J gene lost 4 bases, with 5 bases spanning the gap. Per germline, CDR1 MDHEN and CDR2 SYDVKM. The CDR3 DNA follows: TGTGCCAGCAGTGACTCCTATGGCTACACCTTC. It encodes CASSDSYGYTF.

The chain employs TRBV4-1 and TRBJ2-2; tentative D call: TRBD2 (6 bases). Trimming pared 1 base from V and 6 bases from J, leaving 9 bases between. Germline-derived CDR1 and CDR2 are MGHRA and YSYEKL. CDR3 length equals 14 residues. CDR3 amino acids: CASSQVPGAGELFF. CDR3 nucleotides: TGCGCCAGCAGCCAAGTCCCGGGAGCCGGGGAGCTGTTTTTT.

V and J are TRBV5-8 and TRBJ1-3; D is undetermined. V was cut by 1 base and J by 3 bases, with 5 bases left in between. Germline CDR1 is SGHTS and CDR2 is YDEGEE. There are 13 residues in the CDR3. CDR3 DNA: TGTGCCAGCAGCTTGACAGATGGAAACACCATATATTTT. Translation: CASSLTDGNTIYF.

The gene calls are TRBV5-1 and TRBJ2-2, with TRBD1 matching over 10 bases. Germline V gene data show CDR1 as SGHRS and CDR2 as YFSETQ. V lost 7 bases to trimming and J lost 9 bases; unmatched junction nucleotides: 9. The length of the CDR3 is 14 residues. The CDR3 here is CASSRPGQGRELFF. CDR3 bases: TGCGCCAGCTCGAGACCGGGACAGGGGAGGGAGCTGTTTTTT.

The V gene is TRBV30, the J gene TRBJ1-3; maybe TRBD1 (6 bases). V lost 7 bases and J 4 bases, leaving 20 bases between the germline ends. The CDR3 sequence is 15 residues long. Per the germline V gene, CDR1 is GTSNPN and CDR2 is SVGIG (reference sequence). The CDR3 region is CALRWGQGSGNTIYF. As DNA, the CDR3 is TGTGCCTTACGGTGGGGGCAGGGGTCAGGAAACACCATATATTTT. The full variable domain, completed using reference TRBV30 and TRBJ1-3, is SQTIHQWPATLVQPVGSPLSLECTVEGTSNPNLYWYRQAAGRGLQLLFYSVGIGQISSEVPQNLSASRPQDRQFILSSKKLLLSDSGFYLCALRWGQGSGNTIYFGEGSWLTVV.

Comment on this clone: This specimen includes other DNA sequences encoding the same CDR3. The CDR3: CSVVGGSTDTQYF. In DNA form, the CDR3 reads TGCAGCGTTGTTGGCGGGAGCACAGATACGCAGTATTTT. J is TRBJ2-3 and V is TRBV29-1, with D tentatively TRBD2 (5 bases). CDR3 size: 13 residues. Germline lookup yields CDR1 SQVTM and CDR2 ANQGSEA. Between the trimmed V and J ends, which lost 4 bases and 0 bases, there was a span of 8 bases.

The J gene is TRBJ1-2, the V gene TRBV6-5, with 7 bases that match TRBD1. The CDR3 length is 14 residues. The V and J ends lost 2 bases and 4 bases, in that order; junction bases with no gene match: 4. Germline CDR1 MNHEY, CDR2 SVGAGI. CDR3 region: CASSYRGLSYGYTF. The DNA for the CDR3 is TGTGCCAGCAGTTACAGGGGGCTGAGCTATGGCTACACCTTC.

The chain carries TRBV4-1 and TRBJ2-1; 9 bases map to TRBD1. The CDR3 has 15 amino acids. With 1 base clipped from V and 2 bases from J, the junction kept 0 bases outside the gene matches. Per germline, CDR1 MGHRA and CDR2 YSYEKL. CDR3 amino acids: CASSQGQGAYNEQFF. Here the CDR3 DNA reads TGCGCCAGCAGCCAAGGACAGGGGGCCTACAATGAGCAGTTCTTC.

Only one count was recorded for this clone. The genes are TRBV11-2 and TRBJ2-1, with 8 nucleotides matching TRBD2. V lost 4 bases, J lost 3 bases, and 8 bases stayed unmatched. Germline V gene lookup returns CDR1 SGHAT and CDR2 FQNNGV. The CDR3 length is 16 residues. This CDR3 is CASSSVAGPVYNEQFF. CDR3 in DNA: TGTGCCAGCAGCTCGGTAGCGGGACCAGTCTACAATGAGCAGTTCTTC.

The chain uses TRBV9 and TRBJ2-1; perhaps TRBD1 as D (6 bases). Germline values: CDR1 SGDLS, CDR2 YYNGEE. V was cut by 4 bases and J by 0 bases, with 14 bases left in between. This CDR3 contains 16 residues. CDR3 region: CASSQGGASSYNEQFF. The CDR3 region has the DNA TGTGCCAGCAGCCAAGGGGGAGCTAGCTCCTACAATGAGCAGTTCTTC. The whole variable domain, filled in from reference TRBV9 and TRBJ2-1, reads DSGVTQTPKHLITATGQRVTLRCSPRSGDLSVYWYQQSLDQGLQFLIQYYNGEERAKGNILERFSAQQFPDLHSELNLSSLELGDSALYFCASSQGGASSYNEQFFGPGTRLTVL.

V gene TRBV18 combines with J gene TRBJ2-1; 7 nucleotides line up with TRBD1. This CDR3 region has 13 residues. V trimming: 3 bases; J trimming: 9 bases; junction bases outside the gene matches: 5. CDR1 and CDR2 from the germline V gene are KGHSH and LQKENI. CDR3 bases: TGTGCCAGCTCACCCCACGCAGGGGGTGAGCAGTTCTTC. Translation gives CASSPHAGGEQFF.